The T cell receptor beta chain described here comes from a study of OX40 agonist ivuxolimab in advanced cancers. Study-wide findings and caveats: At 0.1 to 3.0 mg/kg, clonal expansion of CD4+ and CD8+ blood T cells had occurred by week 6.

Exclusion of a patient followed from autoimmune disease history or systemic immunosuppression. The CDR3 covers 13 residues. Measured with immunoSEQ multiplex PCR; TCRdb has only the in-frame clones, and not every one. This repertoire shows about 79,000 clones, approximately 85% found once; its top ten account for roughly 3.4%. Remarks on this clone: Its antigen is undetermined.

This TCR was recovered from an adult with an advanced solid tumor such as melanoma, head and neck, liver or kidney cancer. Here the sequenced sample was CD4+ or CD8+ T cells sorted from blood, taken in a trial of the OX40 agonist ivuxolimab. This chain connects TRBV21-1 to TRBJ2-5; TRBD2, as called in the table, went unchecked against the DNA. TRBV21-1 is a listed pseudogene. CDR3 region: CASSRASRKTQYF. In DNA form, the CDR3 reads TGTGCCAGCAGTCGCGCGTCGCGAAAGACCCAGTACTTC.